This T cell receptor beta chain was found in a study of HIV-infected patients and healthy controls. Overall study findings and caveats: Untreated HIV+ repertoires had roughly threefold fewer distinct CDR3s and lower Shannon diversity than healthy controls. HIV+ repertoires were severely depleted of MAIT alpha-chain CDR3s, unlike healthy controls.

CDR3 length equals 16 residues. Germline CDR1 and CDR2: DFQATT and SNEGSKA (reference sequence). Trimming removed 0 bases from V and 3 bases from J, with 18 bases in between. This clonotype has at least ten counts. The antigen remains undetermined. Reverse transcription used approximately 500 ng RNA and constant-region primers for alpha and beta. Each of the alpha and beta chains got its own library through chain-specific third strand synthesis with indices. One primer pair amplified all rearrangements per chain; each cDNA got molecular barcodes. Priming off the SP2 site generated the second strand. MiXCR, applied by TCRdb to the 5' RACE reads, yields one record per CDR3 protein. The sample includes 9,000 to 13,000 distinct CDR3 sequences, over 4.5% seen only once; the top ten take roughly 15%. No cell fractionation was done, so the repertoire covers all unsorted peripheral blood T cells.

V and J are TRBV20-1 and TRBJ2-7; no reliable D call. This clonotype was obtained from an adult with HIV infection. The source material was blood, sampled before antiretroviral therapy. The CDR3 protein is CSARDGRDSMGYEQYF. In DNA, the CDR3 is TGCAGTGCTAGAGATGGAAGAGACTCAATGGGCTACGAGCAGTACTTC.